Sequencing of this T cell receptor beta chain was carried out in a study of spatial heterogeneity in lung cancer. TCRdb recomputed calls from the 5' RACE reads with MiXCR, one row per CDR3 protein. The sample contains tens of thousands of distinct CDR3 sequences, 6% to 9.5% of which appear only once. This sample's time point: blood at routine non-recurrence follow-up after resection. Trimming took 4 bases from V and 4 from J; bases not matched to a gene: 11. The CDR3 spans 16 residues. CDR1 and CDR2 (germline): SGHDT, YYEEEE. This clonotype was observed many times. The sequence was obtained from a male donor with early-stage non-small cell lung cancer. V gene TRBV5-6 combines with J gene TRBJ2-7; 10 bases agree with TRBD2. Here the sequenced sample was PBMCs, taken at follow-up. This CDR3 is CASSSTTGTSVYEQYF. CDR3 DNA: TGTGCCAGCAGCAGTACTACCGGGACTAGCGTTTACGAGCAGTACTTC.